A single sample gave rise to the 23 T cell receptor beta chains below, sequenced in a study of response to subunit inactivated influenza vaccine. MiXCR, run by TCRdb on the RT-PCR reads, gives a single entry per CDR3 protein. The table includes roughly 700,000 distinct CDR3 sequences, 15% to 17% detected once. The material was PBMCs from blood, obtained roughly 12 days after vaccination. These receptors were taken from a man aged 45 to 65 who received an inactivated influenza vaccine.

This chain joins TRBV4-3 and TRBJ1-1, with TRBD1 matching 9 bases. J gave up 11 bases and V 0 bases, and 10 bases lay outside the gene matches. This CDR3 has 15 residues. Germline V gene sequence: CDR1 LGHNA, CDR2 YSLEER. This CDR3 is CASSQEGQGNRVAFF. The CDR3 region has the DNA TGCGCCAGCAGCCAAGAGGGACAGGGTAATAGGGTTGCTTTCTTT.

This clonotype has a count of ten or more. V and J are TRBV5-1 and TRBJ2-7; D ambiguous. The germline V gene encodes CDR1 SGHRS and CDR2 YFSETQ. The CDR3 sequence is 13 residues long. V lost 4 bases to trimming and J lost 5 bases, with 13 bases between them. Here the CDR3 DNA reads TGCGCCAGCAGCGGCGGCAGTGTCAACGAGCAGTACTTC. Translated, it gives CASSGGSVNEQYF. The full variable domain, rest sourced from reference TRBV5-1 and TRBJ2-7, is KAGVTQTPRYLIKTRGQQVTLSCSPISGHRSVSWYQQTPGQGLQFLFEYFSETQRNKGNFPGRFSGRQFSNSRSEMNVSTLELGDSALYLCASSGGSVNEQYFGPGTRLTVT.

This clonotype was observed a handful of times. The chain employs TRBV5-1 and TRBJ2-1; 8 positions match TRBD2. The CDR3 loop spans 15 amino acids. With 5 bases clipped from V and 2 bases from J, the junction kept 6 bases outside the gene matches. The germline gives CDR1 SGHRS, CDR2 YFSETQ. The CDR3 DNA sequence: TGCGCCAGCAGATTAGCGGGGCAAACCTACAATGAGCAGTTCTTC. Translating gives CASRLAGQTYNEQFF.

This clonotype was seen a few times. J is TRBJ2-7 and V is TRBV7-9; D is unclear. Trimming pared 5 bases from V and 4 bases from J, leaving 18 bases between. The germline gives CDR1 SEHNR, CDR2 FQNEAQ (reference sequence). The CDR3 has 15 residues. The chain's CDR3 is CASSVRAGTVYEQYF. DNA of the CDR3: TGTGCCAGCAGCGTTAGGGCAGGAACCGTTTACGAGCAGTACTTC.

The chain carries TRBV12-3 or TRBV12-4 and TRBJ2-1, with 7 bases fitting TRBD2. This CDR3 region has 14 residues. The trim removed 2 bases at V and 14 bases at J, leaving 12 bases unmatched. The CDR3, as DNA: TGTGCCAGCAGTTTATCTCTGGGCGGGGGAAAGGAGTTCTTC. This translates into CASSLSLGGGKEFF.

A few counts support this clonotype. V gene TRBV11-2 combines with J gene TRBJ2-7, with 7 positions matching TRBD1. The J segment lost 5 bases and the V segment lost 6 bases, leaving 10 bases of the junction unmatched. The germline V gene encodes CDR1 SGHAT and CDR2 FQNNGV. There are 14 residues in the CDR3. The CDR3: CASRVETGSHEQYF. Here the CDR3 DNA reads TGTGCCAGCAGGGTTGAGACAGGGAGCCACGAGCAGTACTTC.

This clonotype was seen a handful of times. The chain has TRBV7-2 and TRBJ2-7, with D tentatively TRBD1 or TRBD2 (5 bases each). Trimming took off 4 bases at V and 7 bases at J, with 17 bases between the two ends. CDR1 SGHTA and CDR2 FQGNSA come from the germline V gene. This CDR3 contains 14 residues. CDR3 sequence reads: CASSSTSRGGEQYF. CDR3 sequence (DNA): TGTGCCAGCAGCTCTACCTCCCGTGGGGGTGAGCAGTACTTC.

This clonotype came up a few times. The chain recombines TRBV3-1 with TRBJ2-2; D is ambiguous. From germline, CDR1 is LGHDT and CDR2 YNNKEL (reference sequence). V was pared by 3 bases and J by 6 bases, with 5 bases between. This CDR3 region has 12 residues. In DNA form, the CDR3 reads TGTGCCAGCAGCCACTTCCCCGGGGAGCTGTTTTTT. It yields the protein CASSHFPGELFF.

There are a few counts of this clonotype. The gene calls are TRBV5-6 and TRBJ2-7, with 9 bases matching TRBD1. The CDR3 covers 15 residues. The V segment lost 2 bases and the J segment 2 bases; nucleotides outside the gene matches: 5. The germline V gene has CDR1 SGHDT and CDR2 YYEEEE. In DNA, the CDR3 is TGTGCCAGCAGCTTCCGGGACAGGGTAACCTACGAGCAGTACTTC. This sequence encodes CASSFRDRVTYEQYF.

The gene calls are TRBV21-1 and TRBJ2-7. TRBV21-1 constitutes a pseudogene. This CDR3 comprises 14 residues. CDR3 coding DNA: TGTGCCAGCAACCCCGAACAACATTCCTACGAGCAGTACTTC. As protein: CASNPEQHSYEQYF.

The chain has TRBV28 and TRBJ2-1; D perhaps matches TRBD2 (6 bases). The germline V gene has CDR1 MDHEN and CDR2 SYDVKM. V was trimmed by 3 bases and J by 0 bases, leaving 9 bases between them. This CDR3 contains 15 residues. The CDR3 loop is CASSFIGSSYNEQFF. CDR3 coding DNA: TGTGCCAGCAGTTTTATCGGGAGCTCCTACAATGAGCAGTTCTTC.

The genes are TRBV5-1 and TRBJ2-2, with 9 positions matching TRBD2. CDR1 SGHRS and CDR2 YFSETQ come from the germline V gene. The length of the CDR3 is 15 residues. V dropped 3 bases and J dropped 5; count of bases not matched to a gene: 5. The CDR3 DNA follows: TGCGCCAGCAGCTGGAGCGGGGGGCAAACCGGGGAGCTGTTTTTT. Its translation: CASSWSGGQTGELFF.

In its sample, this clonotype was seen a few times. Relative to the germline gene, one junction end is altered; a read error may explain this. As DNA, the CDR3 is TGTGCCAGCAGTGTTAACCGGGACAGGGCCATCAACTTC. It translates to CASSVNRDRAINF. The V and J genes are TRBV12-3 or TRBV12-4 and TRBJ2-5; 9 bases map to TRBD1. The CDR3 covers 13 residues.

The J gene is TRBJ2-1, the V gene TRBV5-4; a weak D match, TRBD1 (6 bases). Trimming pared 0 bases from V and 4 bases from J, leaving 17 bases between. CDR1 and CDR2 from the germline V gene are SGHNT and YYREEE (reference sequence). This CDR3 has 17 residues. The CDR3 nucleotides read TGTGCCAGCAGCTTGGAGCTTGGGACATCCCTATACAATGAGCAGTTCTTC. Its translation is CASSLELGTSLYNEQFF.

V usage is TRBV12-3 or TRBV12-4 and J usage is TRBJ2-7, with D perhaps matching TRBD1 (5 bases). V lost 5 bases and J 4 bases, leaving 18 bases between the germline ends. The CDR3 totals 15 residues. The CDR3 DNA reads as TGTGCCAGCAGTCACTCAACAGGTTTCCCATACGAGCAGTACTTC. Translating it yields CASSHSTGFPYEQYF.

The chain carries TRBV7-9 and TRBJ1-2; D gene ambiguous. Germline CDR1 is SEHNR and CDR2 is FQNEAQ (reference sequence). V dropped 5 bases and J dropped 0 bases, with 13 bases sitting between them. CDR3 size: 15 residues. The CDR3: CASSQVPGANYGYTF. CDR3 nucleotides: TGTGCCAGCAGCCAGGTACCGGGCGCTAACTATGGCTACACCTTC. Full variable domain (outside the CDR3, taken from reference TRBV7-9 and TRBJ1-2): DTGVSQNPRHKITKRGQNVTFRCDPISEHNRLYWYRQTLGQGPEFLTYFQNEAQLEKSRLLSDRFSAERPKGSFSTLEIQRTEQGDSAMYLCASSQVPGANYGYTFGSGTRLTVV.

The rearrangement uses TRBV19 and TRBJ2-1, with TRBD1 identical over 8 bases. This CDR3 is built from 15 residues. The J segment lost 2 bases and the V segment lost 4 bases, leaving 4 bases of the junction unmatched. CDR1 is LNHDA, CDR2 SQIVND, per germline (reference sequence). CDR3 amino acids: CASSRTGLAYNEQFF. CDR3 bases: TGTGCCAGTAGTAGGACAGGGTTGGCCTACAATGAGCAGTTCTTC.

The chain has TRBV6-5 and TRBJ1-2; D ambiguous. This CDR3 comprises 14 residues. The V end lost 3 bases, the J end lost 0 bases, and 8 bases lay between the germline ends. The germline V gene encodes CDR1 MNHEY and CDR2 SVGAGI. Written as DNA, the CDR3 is TGTGCCAGCAGTTATCACAGAGCTAACTATGGCTACACCTTC. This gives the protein CASSYHRANYGYTF.

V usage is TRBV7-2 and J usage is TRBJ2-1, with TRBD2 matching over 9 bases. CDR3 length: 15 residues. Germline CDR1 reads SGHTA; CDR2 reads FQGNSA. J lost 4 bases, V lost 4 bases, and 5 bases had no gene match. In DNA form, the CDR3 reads TGTGCCAGCAGCTCTCTGCGGGGGGGATACAATGAGCAGTTCTTC. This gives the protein CASSSLRGGYNEQFF.

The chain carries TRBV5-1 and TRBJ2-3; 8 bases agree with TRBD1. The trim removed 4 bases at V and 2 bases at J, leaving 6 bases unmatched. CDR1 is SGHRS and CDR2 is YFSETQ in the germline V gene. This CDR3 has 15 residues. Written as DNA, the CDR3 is TGCGCCAGCAGCACAGGACAGGGCCCCACAGATACGCAGTATTTT. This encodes CASSTGQGPTDTQYF.

CDR3 sequence: CASSLGEGWNQPQHF. DNA for the CDR3: TGTGCCAGCAGCTTAGGAGAAGGTTGGAATCAGCCCCAGCATTTT. The chain is built from TRBV7-9 and TRBJ1-5; D gene uncertain. V was pared by 1 base and J by 4 bases, with 11 bases between. Germline V gives CDR1 SEHNR, CDR2 FQNEAQ (reference sequence). The CDR3 has 15 amino acids. Combining the CDR3 with reference TRBV7-9 and TRBJ1-5 gives the whole variable domain DTGVSQNPRHKITKRGQNVTFRCDPISEHNRLYWYRQTLGQGPEFLTYFQNEAQLEKSRLLSDRFSAERPKGSFSTLEIQRTEQGDSAMYLCASSLGEGWNQPQHFGDGTRLSIL.

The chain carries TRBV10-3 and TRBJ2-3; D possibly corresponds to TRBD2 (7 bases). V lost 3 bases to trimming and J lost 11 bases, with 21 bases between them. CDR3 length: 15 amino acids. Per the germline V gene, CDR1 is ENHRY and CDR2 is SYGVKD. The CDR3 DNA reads TGTGCCATCAGTGATCGACTATCGGGGGGCTTATGGCAGTATTTT. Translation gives CAISDRLSGGLWQYF.

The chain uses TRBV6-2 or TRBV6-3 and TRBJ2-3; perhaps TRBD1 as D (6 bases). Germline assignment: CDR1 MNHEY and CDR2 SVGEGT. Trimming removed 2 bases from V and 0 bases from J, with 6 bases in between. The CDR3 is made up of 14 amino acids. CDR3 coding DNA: TGTGCCAGCAGTTACAGGGGGAGCACAGATACGCAGTATTTT. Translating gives CASSYRGSTDTQYF.